This TCR beta chain is drawn from a study of blood T cell repertoires in COVID-19. Trimming shortened V by 4 bases and J by 1 base, and 15 bases separated the two germline ends. Germline CDR1 and CDR2: LGHDT and YNNKEL (reference sequence). CDR3 length equals 16 residues. Only in-frame clones appear in the TCRdb table, and some are missing; sequencing was by immunoSEQ multiplex PCR. The sample yields nearly 70,000 clones, about 91% seen once. Sequenced material: peripheral blood. This sequence was found in a man aged 35-49 years with COVID-19, enrolled during active disease. This rearrangement joins TRBV3-1 (or the pseudogene TRBV3-2) to TRBJ2-3, with D possibly TRBD2 on 5 matching bases. CDR3 DNA sequence: TGTGCCAGCAGCCCCGACCTCGTGAGGGGCACAGATACGCAGTATTTT. Amino acid sequence: CASSPDLVRGTDTQYF.